This T cell receptor (beta chain) was captured in a study of blood T cells in healthy people across ages. The study, taken as a whole, reports: Diversity estimated from one million T cells was considered an underestimate. Donors of long life had a larger count of naive CD4+ cells and greater diversity than aged donors.

This CDR3 comprises 13 residues. Germline CDR1 is ENHRY and CDR2 is SYGVKD. J lost 4 bases, V lost 4 bases, and 2 bases had no gene match. This clonotype was counted a few times. The antigen remains unidentified. A sample-barcoded 5' primer and a J-beta primer mix were used in a second PCR of about 6 to 12 cycles. All cDNA molecules were each tagged by a template-switch adaptor with 12 random nucleotides. In TCRdb, the 5' RACE reads were re-called with MiXCR into one record per CDR3 protein. The sample lists roughly 1,800,000 distinct CDR3 sequences, roughly 52% occurring once. The V gene is TRBV10-3, the J gene TRBJ2-3, with 7 bases matching TRBD1. This clonotype originated in a woman between 35 and 50 years old in good health. Sequencing was carried out using blood. The CDR3 DNA sequence: TGTGCCATCAGTGGACAGGGTGCAGATACGCAGTATTTT. It is translated as CAISGQGADTQYF.